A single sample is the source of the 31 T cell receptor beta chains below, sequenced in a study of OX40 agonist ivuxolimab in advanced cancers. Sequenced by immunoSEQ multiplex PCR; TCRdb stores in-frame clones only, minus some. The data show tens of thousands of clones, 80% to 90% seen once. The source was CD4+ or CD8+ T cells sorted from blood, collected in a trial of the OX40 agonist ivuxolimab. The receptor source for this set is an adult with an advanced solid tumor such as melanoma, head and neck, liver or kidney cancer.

CDR3 nucleotide sequence: TGTGCCAGCAGTTTCCCACAGGTGATTCTAGATACGCAGTATTTT. Translating it yields CASSFPQVILDTQYF. The V gene is TRBV28, the J gene TRBJ2-3; tentative D call: TRBD1 (5 bases). Germline V gene sequence: CDR1 MDHEN, CDR2 SYDVKM. Trimming cost V 3 bases and J 5 bases, with 15 bases left between them. This CDR3 contains 15 residues.

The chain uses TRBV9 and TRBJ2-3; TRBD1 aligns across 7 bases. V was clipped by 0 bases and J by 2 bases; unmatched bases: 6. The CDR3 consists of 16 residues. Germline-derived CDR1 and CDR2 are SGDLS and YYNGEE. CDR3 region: CASSVGQGMDTDTQYF. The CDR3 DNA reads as TGTGCCAGCAGCGTAGGACAGGGTATGGACACAGATACGCAGTATTTT. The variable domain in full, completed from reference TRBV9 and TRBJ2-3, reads DSGVTQTPKHLITATGQRVTLRCSPRSGDLSVYWYQQSLDQGLQFLIQYYNGEERAKGNILERFSAQQFPDLHSELNLSSLELGDSALYFCASSVGQGMDTDTQYFGPGTRLTVL.

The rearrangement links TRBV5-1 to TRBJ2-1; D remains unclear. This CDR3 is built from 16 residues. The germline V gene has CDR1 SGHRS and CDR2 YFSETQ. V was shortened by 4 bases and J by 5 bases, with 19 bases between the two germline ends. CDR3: CASSAQGRRLNNEQFF. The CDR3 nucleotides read TGCGCCAGCAGCGCCCAAGGGCGCAGGTTAAACAATGAGCAGTTCTTC.

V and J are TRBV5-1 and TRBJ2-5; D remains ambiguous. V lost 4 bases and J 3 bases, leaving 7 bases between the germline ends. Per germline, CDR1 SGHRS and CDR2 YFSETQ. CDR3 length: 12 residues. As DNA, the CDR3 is TGCGCCAGCAGCCTAGGTGAAGAGACCCAGTACTTC. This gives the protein CASSLGEETQYF.

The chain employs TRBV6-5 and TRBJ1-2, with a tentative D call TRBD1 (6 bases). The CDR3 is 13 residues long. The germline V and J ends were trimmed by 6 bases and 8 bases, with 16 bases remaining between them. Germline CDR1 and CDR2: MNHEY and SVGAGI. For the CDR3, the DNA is TGTGCCAGCAGGAGCTATCAGGGGAGCGGCTACACCTTC. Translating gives CASRSYQGSGYTF.

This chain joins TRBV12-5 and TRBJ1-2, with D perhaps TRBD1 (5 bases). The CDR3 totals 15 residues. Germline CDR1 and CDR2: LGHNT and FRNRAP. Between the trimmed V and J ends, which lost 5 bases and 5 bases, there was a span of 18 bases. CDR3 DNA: TGTGCTAGTGGTACCAAACAGGAAGCGCCTTATGGCTACACCTTC. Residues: CASGTKQEAPYGYTF.

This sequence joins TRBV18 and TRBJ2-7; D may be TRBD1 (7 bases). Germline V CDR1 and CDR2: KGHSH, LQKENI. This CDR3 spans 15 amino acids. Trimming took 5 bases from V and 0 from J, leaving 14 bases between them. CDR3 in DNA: TGTGCCAGCTCAAACCAGGGGGGCCTCTCCTACGAGCAGTACTTC. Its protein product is CASSNQGGLSYEQYF.

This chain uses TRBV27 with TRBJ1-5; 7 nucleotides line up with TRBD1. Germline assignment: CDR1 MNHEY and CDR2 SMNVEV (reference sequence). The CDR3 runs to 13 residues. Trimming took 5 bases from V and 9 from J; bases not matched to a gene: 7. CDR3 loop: CASSADRARPQHF. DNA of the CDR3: TGTGCCAGCAGTGCTGACAGGGCTCGGCCCCAGCATTTT.

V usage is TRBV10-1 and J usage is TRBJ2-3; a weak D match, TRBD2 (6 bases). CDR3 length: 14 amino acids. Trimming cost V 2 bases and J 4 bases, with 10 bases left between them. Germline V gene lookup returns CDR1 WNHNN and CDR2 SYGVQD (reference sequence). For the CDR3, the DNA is TGCGCCAGCAGTGAGGGCCCGGGGGCAGATACGCAGTATTTT. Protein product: CASSEGPGADTQYF.

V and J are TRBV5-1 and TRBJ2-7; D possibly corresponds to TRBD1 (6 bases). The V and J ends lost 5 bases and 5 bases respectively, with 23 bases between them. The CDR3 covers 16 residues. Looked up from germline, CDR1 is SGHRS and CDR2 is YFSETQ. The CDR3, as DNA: TGCGCCAGCAGACTCGGACACAGGGACATTAACCACGAGCAGTACTTC. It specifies CASRLGHRDINHEQYF.

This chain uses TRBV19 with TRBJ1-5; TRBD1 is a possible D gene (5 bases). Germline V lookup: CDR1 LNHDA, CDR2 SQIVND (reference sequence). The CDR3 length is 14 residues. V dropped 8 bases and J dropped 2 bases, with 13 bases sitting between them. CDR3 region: CASGQGGRNQPQHF. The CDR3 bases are TGTGCCAGTGGGCAGGGAGGTCGCAATCAGCCCCAGCATTTT.

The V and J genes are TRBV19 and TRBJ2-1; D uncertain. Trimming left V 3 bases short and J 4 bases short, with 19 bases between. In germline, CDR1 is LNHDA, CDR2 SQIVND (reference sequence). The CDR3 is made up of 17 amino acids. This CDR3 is CASSIKGKNGPYNEQFF. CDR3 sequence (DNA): TGTGCCAGTAGTATTAAAGGGAAAAACGGGCCTTACAATGAGCAGTTCTTC.

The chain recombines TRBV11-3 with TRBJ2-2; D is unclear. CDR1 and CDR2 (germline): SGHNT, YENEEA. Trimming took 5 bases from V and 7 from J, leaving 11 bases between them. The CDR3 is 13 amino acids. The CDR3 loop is CASSLYLGGELFF. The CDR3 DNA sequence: TGTGCCAGCAGCCTATATTTAGGCGGGGAGCTGTTTTTT.

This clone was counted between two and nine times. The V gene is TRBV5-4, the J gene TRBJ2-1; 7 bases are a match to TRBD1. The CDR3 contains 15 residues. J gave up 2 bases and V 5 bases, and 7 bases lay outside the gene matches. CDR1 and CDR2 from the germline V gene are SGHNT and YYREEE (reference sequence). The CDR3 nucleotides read TGTGCCAGCAGGACCCTGACAGGGACCTACAATGAGCAGTTCTTC. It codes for CASRTLTGTYNEQFF. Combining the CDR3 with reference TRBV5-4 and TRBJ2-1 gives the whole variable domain ETGVTQSPTHLIKTRGQQVTLRCSSQSGHNTVSWYQQALGQGPQFIFQYYREEENGRGNFPPRFSGLQFPNYSSELNVNALELDDSALYLCASRTLTGTYNEQFFGPGTRLTVL.

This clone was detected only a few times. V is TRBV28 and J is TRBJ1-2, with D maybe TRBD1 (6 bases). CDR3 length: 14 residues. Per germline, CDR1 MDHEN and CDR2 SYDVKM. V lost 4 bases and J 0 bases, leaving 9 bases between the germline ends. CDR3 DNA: TGTGCCAGCAGTTCGGGGGCGCCTAACTATGGCTACACCTTC. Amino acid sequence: CASSSGAPNYGYTF.

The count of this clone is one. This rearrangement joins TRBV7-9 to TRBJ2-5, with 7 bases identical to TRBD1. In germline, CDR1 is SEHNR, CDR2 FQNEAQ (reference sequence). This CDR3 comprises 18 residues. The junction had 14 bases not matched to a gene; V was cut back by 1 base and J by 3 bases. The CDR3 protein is CASSLVLETGNRKETQYF. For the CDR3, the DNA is TGTGCCAGCAGCTTAGTACTAGAGACAGGGAACAGGAAAGAGACCCAGTACTTC. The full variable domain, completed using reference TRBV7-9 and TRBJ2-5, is DTGVSQNPRHKITKRGQNVTFRCDPISEHNRLYWYRQTLGQGPEFLTYFQNEAQLEKSRLLSDRFSAERPKGSFSTLEIQRTEQGDSAMYLCASSLVLETGNRKETQYFGPGTRLLVL.

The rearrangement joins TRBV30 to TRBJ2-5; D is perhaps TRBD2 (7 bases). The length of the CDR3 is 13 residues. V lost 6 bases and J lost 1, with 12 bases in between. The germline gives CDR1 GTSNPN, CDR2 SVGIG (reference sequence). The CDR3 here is CACGGAGQETQYF. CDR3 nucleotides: TGTGCCTGTGGGGGGGCCGGCCAAGAGACCCAGTACTTC.

CDR3 sequence (DNA): TGTGCCAGCAGCCTCCCCGAGACAGGGCGTAAGAAGTATTTT. This translates into CASSLPETGRKKYF. This rearrangement joins TRBV6-1 to TRBJ2-3; 7 positions agree with TRBD1. This CDR3 has 14 residues. Germline CDR1 MNHNS, CDR2 SASEGT. The V gene end was trimmed by 6 bases and the J gene end by 13 bases; junction bases not matched to a gene: 16.

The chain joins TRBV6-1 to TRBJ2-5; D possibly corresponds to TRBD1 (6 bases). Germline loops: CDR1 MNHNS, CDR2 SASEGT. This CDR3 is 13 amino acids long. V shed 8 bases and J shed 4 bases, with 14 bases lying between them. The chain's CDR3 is CASPPLQGETQYF. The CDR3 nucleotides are TGTGCCAGCCCCCCTCTACAGGGAGAGACCCAGTACTTC.

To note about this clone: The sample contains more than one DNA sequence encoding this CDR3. CDR3 in amino acids: CASSLGSGQETQYF. In DNA, the CDR3 is TGCGCCAGCAGCTTGGGCTCAGGGCAAGAGACCCAGTACTTC. J is TRBJ2-5 and V is TRBV5-1, with D maybe TRBD1 (5 bases). The CDR3 is 14 amino acids. Trimming took off 0 bases at V and 2 bases at J, with 8 bases between the two ends. CDR1 SGHRS and CDR2 YFSETQ come from the germline V gene.

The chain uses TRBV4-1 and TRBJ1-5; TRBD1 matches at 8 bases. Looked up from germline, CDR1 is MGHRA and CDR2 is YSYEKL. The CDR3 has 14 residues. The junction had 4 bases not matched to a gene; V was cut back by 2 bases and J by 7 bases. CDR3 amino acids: CASSQNRGGQPQHF. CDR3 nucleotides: TGCGCCAGCAGCCAAAACAGGGGGGGGCAGCCCCAGCATTTT.

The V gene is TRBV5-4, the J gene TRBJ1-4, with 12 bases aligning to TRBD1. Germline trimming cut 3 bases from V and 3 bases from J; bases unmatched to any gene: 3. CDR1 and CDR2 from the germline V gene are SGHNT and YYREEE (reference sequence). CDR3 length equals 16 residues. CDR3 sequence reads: CASSSGQGAANEKLFF. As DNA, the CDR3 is TGTGCCAGCAGCTCGGGACAGGGGGCGGCTAATGAAAAACTGTTTTTT.

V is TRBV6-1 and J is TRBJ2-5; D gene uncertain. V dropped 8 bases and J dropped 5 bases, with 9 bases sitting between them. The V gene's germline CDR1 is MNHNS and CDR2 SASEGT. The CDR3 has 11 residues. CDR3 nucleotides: TGTGCCAGCTCCTCCCTCGAGACCCAGTACTTC. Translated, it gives CASSSLETQYF.

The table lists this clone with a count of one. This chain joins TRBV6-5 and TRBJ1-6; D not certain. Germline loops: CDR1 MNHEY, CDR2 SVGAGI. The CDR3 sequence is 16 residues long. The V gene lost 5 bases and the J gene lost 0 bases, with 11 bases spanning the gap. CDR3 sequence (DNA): TGTGCCAGCAGTCACTTACAGAGCTCCTATAATTCACCCCTCCACTTT. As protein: CASSHLQSSYNSPLHF.

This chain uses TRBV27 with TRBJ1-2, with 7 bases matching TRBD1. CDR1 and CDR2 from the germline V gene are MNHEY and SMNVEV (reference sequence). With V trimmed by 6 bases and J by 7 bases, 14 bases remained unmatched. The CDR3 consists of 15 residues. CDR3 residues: CASSPDRTPTIGYTF. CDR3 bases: TGTGCCAGCAGCCCGGACAGGACTCCAACTATTGGCTACACCTTC.

CDR3 protein: CASSPLRVTTNEKLFF. DNA for the CDR3: TGTGCCAGCAGCCCCCTCAGGGTTACAACTAATGAAAAACTGTTTTTT. The J gene is TRBJ1-4, the V gene TRBV7-8; weak D call: TRBD1 (5 bases). Germline-derived CDR1 and CDR2 are SGHVS and FQNEAQ. Trimming cost V 5 bases and J 0 bases, with 13 bases left between them. This CDR3 contains 16 residues.

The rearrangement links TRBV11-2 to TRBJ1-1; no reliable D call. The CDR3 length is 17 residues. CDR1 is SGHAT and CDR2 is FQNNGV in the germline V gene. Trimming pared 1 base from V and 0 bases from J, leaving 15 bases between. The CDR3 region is CASSLAWGRALNTEAFF. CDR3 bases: TGTGCCAGCAGCTTAGCTTGGGGTAGGGCGTTGAACACTGAAGCTTTCTTT.

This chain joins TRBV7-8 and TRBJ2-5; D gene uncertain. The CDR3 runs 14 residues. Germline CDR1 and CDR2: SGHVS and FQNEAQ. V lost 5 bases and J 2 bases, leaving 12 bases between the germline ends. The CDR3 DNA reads TGTGCCAGCAGCAACGGACGGCAACAAGAGACCCAGTACTTC. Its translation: CASSNGRQQETQYF. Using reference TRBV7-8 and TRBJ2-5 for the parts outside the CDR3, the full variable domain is GAGVSQSPRYKVAKRGQDVALRCDPISGHVSLFWYQQALGQGPEFLTYFQNEAQLDKSGLPSDRFFAERPEGSVSTLKIQRTQQEDSAVYLCASSNGRQQETQYFGPGTRLLVL.

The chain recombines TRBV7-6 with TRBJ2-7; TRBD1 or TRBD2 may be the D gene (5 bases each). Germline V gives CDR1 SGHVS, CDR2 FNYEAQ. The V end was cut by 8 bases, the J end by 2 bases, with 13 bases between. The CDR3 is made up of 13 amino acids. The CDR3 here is CASSRDGAYEQYF. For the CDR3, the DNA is TGTGCCAGCTCCCGGGACGGGGCCTACGAGCAGTACTTC.

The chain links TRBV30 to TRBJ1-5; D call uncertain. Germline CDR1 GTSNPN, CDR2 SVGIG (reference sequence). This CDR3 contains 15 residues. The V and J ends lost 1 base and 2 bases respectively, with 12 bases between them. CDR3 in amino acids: CAWSAPGMGNQPQHF. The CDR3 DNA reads TGTGCCTGGAGTGCGCCCGGAATGGGCAATCAGCCCCAGCATTTT.

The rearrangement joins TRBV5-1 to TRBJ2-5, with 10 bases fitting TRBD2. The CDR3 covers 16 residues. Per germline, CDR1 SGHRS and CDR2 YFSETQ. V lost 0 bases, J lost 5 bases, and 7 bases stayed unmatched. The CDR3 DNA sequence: TGCGCCAGCAGCTTGGCCCCAGCGGGGGGGCGGGAGACCCAGTACTTC. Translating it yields CASSLAPAGGRETQYF. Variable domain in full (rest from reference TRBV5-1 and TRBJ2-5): KAGVTQTPRYLIKTRGQQVTLSCSPISGHRSVSWYQQTPGQGLQFLFEYFSETQRNKGNFPGRFSGRQFSNSRSEMNVSTLELGDSALYLCASSLAPAGGRETQYFGPGTRLLVL.